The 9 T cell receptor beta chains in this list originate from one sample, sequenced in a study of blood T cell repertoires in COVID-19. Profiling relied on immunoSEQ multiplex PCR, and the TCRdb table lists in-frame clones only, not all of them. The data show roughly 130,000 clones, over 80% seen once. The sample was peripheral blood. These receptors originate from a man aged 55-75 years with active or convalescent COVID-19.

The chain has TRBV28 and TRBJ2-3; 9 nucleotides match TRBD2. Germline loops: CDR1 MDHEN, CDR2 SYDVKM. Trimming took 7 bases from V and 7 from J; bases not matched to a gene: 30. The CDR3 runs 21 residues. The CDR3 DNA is TGTGCCAGCATCCCTCTAGGCGGGAGGGCCGTTCGAATCGTGGCCTCGAATACGCAGTATTTT. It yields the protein CASIPLGGRAVRIVASNTQYF.

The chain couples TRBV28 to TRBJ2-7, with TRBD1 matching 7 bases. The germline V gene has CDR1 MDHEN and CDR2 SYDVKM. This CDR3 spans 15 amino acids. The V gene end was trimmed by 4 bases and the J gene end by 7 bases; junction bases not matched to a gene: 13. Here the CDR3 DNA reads TGTGCCAGCAGTTCACGGACAGGACCCCTAGGGGAGCAGTACTTC. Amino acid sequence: CASSSRTGPLGEQYF. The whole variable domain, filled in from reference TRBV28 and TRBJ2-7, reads DVKVTQSSRYLVKRTGEKVFLECVQDMDHENMFWYRQDPGLGLRLIYFSYDVKMKEKGDIPEGYSVSREKKERFSLILESASTNQTSMYLCASSSRTGPLGEQYFGPGTRLTVT.

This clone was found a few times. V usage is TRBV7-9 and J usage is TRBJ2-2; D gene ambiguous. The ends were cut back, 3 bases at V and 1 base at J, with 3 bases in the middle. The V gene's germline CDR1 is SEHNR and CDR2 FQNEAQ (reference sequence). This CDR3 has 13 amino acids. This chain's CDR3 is CASSFKNTGELFF. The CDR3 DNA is TGTGCCAGCAGCTTTAAGAACACCGGGGAGCTGTTTTTT.

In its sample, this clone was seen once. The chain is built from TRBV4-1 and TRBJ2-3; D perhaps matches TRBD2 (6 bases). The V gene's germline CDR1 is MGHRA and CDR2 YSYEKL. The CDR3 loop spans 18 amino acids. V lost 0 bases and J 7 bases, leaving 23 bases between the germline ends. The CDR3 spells CASSQDPGGSWARNTQYF. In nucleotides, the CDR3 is TGCGCCAGCAGCCAAGATCCCGGGGGTAGTTGGGCCCGTAATACGCAGTATTTT.

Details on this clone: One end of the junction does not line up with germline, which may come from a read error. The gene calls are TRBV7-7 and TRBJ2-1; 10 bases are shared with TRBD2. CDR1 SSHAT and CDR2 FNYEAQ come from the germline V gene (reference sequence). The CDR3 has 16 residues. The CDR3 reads CASSSTGTSAYNEQFF. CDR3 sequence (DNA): TGTGCTAGCAGCTCGACCGGGACTAGCGCCTACAATGAGCAGTTCTTC. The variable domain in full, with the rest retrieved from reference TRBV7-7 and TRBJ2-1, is GAGVSQSPRYKVTKRGQDVTLRCDPISSHATLYWYQQALGQGPEFLTYFNYEAQPDKSGLPSDRFSAERPEGSISTLTIQRTEQRDSAMYRCASSSTGTSAYNEQFFGPGTRLTVL.

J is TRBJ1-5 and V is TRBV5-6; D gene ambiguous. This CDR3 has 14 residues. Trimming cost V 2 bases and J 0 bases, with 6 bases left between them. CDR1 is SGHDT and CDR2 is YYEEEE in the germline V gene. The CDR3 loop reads CASSFSYSNQPQHF. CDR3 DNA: TGTGCCAGCAGCTTCTCTTATAGCAATCAGCCCCAGCATTTT.

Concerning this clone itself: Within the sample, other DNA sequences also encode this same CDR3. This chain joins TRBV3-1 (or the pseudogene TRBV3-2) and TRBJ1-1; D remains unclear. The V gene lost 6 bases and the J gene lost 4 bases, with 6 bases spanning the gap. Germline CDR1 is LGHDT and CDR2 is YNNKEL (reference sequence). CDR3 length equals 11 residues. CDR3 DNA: TGTGCCAGCAGAGGCGGCACTGAAGCTTTCTTT. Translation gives CASRGGTEAFF.

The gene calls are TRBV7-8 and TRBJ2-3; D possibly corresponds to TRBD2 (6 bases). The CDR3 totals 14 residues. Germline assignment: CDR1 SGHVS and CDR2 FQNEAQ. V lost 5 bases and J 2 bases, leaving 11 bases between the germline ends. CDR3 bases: TGTGCCAGCAGCATCTGGGACTCCACAGATACGCAGTATTTT. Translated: CASSIWDSTDTQYF.

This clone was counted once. The CDR3 is CASSPLLAAPYEQYF. DNA for the CDR3: TGTGCCAGCTCACCACTACTAGCGGCGCCCTACGAGCAGTACTTC. The chain employs TRBV18 and TRBJ2-7; TRBD2 matches at 8 bases. Germline V gene lookup returns CDR1 KGHSH and CDR2 LQKENI. The CDR3 length is 15 residues. V shed 1 base and J 2 bases; nucleotides not matched to a gene: 4.